This T cell receptor beta chain is drawn from a study of cytotoxic CD8 clonotypes in ibrutinib-treated CLL. Measured with immunoSEQ multiplex PCR; TCRdb has only the in-frame clones, and not every one. There are fewer than 400,000 clones in the sample; about 64% occur only once, and around 6.5% lies in the top ten. Trimming shortened V by 1 base and J by 5 bases, and 20 bases separated the two germline ends. The CDR3 has 16 residues. Germline CDR1 reads SQVTM; CDR2 reads ANQGSEA. The sample in question was PBMCs, obtained after 36 months of ibrutinib treatment. This rearrangement joins TRBV29-1 to TRBJ1-1; the D gene is possibly TRBD1 (6 bases). This clonotype originated in a human donor with chronic lymphocytic leukemia. The CDR3 sequence is CSVEGPRGGARTEAFF. The CDR3 bases are TGCAGCGTTGAAGGTCCTCGAGGGGGGGCTAGGACTGAAGCTTTCTTT.